These T cell receptor beta chains were read from a single sample in a study of blood T cell repertoires in COVID-19. Some clones are missing from TCRdb's copy, which holds only in-frame ones; the method was immunoSEQ multiplex PCR. Among 200,000 to 300,000 clones listed, approximately 92% were seen once. Sequencing was done on a sample of peripheral blood. These receptors were taken from a person between 18 and 30 years old with COVID-19, enrolled during active disease. Both conserved end residues are part of each CDR3. Fields, in order: J gene, D gene, clone size, V gene, CDR3 DNA, CDR3 protein. A D gene is named only where the DNA matches it firmly. Some rows mark clone size as missing; the rest say once, few, many or name a class of expanded clone.

TRBJ2-1 | . | . | TRBV4-2 | TGTGCCAGCAGCCAGCTCCGGGACTGGCCCTACAATGAGCAGTTCTTC | CASSQLRDWPYNEQFF
TRBJ2-7 | TRBD1 | . | TRBV27 | TGTGCCAGCAGCTCGACAGGGGGCGAGCAGTACTTC | CASSSTGGEQYF
TRBJ1-2 | TRBD1 | once | TRBV4-1 | TGCGCCAGCAGCCAAGATGGACAGGGGGACTATGGCTACACCTTC | CASSQDGQGDYGYTF
TRBJ2-3 | TRBD2 | . | TRBV24-1 | TGTGCCACCAGTGAGCCGACTAGCGGGAGTCTATATACGCAGTATTTT | CATSEPTSGSLYTQYF
TRBJ1-1 | TRBD1 | . | TRBV20-1 | TGCAGTGCTACTGAGGGGGCTGTCACTGAAGCTTTCTTT | CSATEGAVTEAFF
TRBJ2-3 | TRBD2 | . | TRBV5-1 | TGCGCCAGCAGCCTGGGGGTTTTTTTAGCGGGAGCTAGCACAGATACGCAGTATTTT | CASSLGVFLAGASTDTQYF
TRBJ2-7 | . | . | TRBV7-2 | TGTGCCAGCAGCCTCGGGACCTACGAGCAGTACTTC | CASSLGTYEQYF
TRBJ2-3 | . | . | TRBV12-5 | TGTGCTAGTGGTTTGGTATATACAGAATCAGATACGCAGTATTTT | CASGLVYTESDTQYF
TRBJ2-1 | TRBD2 | . | TRBV5-1 | TGCGCCAGCAGCTTTACGGGACTAGCGGGAGTAGGGCCCCGGAACGAGCAGTTCTTC | CASSFTGLAGVGPRNEQFF
TRBJ1-2 | TRBD1 | . | TRBV4-1 | TGCGCCAGCAGCCAGGGACAGGTCTTGAGGGACTATGGCTACACCTTC | CASSQGQVLRDYGYTF
TRBJ2-4 | TRBD1 | . | TRBV5-1 | TGCGCCAGCAGCGGGGGACAGGGGGCGCAGGACATTCAGTACTTC | CASSGGQGAQDIQYF
TRBJ1-2 | TRBD1 | . | TRBV6-1 | TGTGCCAGCAGTGAAGCCGGGACAGGGGGAGGCGGCTACACCTTC | CASSEAGTGGGGYTF
TRBJ2-2 | . | . | TRBV28 | TGTGCCAGCAGTTCCCCCGGGACAACGGACACCGGGGAGCTGTTTTTT | CASSSPGTTDTGELFF
TRBJ2-1 | TRBD2 | . | TRBV28 | TGTGCCAGCAGTTTAGCTCCGAGCCGGGGGGGGAATGAGCAGTTCTTC | CASSLAPSRGGNEQFF
TRBJ1-1 | TRBD1 | . | TRBV5-4 | TGTGCCAGCAGCTCCAGGGACAGGGGCCGCGGGACTGAAGCTTTCTTT | CASSSRDRGRGTEAFF
TRBJ2-2 | TRBD2 | . | TRBV11-2 | TGTGCCAGCACTCTAATCAGCGGGAGACCGCACACCGGGGAGCTGTTTTTT | CASTLISGRPHTGELFF
TRBJ1-4 | . | once | TRBV24-1 | TGTGCCACCAGAGGAGCAACTAATGAAAAACTGTTTTTT | CATRGATNEKLFF
TRBJ2-7 | TRBD1 | . | TRBV18 | TGTGCCAGCTCACCGGACAGGGGAGCCTACGAGCAGTACTTC | CASSPDRGAYEQYF
TRBJ2-2 | TRBD2 | . | TRBV9 | TGTGCCAGCAGCGTTCTAGCGGGAGCGGTCGGGGAGCTGTTTTTT | CASSVLAGAVGELFF
TRBJ2-5 | . | . | TRBV3-1/TRBV3-2 | TGTGCCAGCTCCGGGATAGAGACCCAGTACTTC | CASSGIETQYF
TRBJ1-1 | . | . | TRBV7-3 | TGTGCCAGCAGCTTAAACGGGAACACTGAAGCTTTCTTT | CASSLNGNTEAFF
TRBJ2-1 | . | . | TRBV6-5 | TGTGCCAGCAGTTCCACAATGGCGGGCTACAATGAGCAGTTCTTC | CASSSTMAGYNEQFF
TRBJ2-4 | . | . | TRBV30 | TGTGCCTGGAGATCAGGGGTAGCCAAAAACATTCAGTACTTC | CAWRSGVAKNIQYF
TRBJ1-1 | . | . | TRBV5-1 | TGCGCCAGCAGCTTGGGGGCAGGTGGAATGAACACTGAAGCTTTCTTT | CASSLGAGGMNTEAFF
TRBJ2-1 | . | . | TRBV6-2/TRBV6-3 | TGTGCCAGCAGTACCGGCAGGCGCGTCTACAATGAGCAGTTCTTC | CASSTGRRVYNEQFF
TRBJ1-5 | . | once | TRBV28 | TGTGCCAGCAGTTACGGCGGAGGGAGCAATCAGCCCCAGCATTTT | CASSYGGGSNQPQHF
TRBJ2-7 | . | . | TRBV9 | TGTGCCAGCAGCTTAGGGGGGAGGGACGAGCAGTACTTC | CASSLGGRDEQYF
TRBJ1-1 | . | . | TRBV28 | TGTGCCAGCAGTGGTCGGGCAGGGTTTACTGAAGCTTTCTTT | CASSGRAGFTEAFF
TRBJ2-3 | TRBD2 | . | TRBV3-1/TRBV3-2 | TGTGCCAGCAGCCATTCTAGCGGGAGTTTCCCAGATACGCAGTATTTT | CASSHSSGSFPDTQYF
TRBJ2-7 | TRBD1 | . | TRBV5-5 | TGTGCCAGCAGCTTGCCGGGGACAGCTTACGAGCAGTACTTC | CASSLPGTAYEQYF
TRBJ1-6 | TRBD1 | . | TRBV6-5 | TGTGCCAGCAGTTGGGTGGACAGGGTGCGTTCACCCCTCCACTTT | CASSWVDRVRSPLHF
TRBJ2-7 | . | . | TRBV7-7 | TGTGCCAGCAGCTTCGGCGGATCCTACGAGCAGTACTTC | CASSFGGSYEQYF
TRBJ2-3 | TRBD1 | . | TRBV7-2 | TGTGCCAGCAGCTCCCTCTCGACAGGGAGTACGCAGTATTTT | CASSSLSTGSTQYF
TRBJ1-1 | . | . | TRBV6-5 | TGTGCCAGTTGCGGGTATCTGAACACTGAAGCTTTCTTT | CASCGYLNTEAFF
TRBJ2-5 | . | once | TRBV30 | TGTGCCTGGAGTGTTGGAGGAGGTGAGACCCAGTACTTC | CAWSVGGGETQYF
TRBJ1-2 | TRBD1 | . | TRBV19 | TGTGCCACCCTCCGGACAGGGTCAGGCTACACCTTC | CATLRTGSGYTF
TRBJ2-3 | . | . | TRBV29-1 | TGCAGCGTTTCCTTTCGGGGAGGCGCAGATACGCAGTATTTT | CSVSFRGGADTQYF
TRBJ2-7 | TRBD2 | few | TRBV9 | TGTGCCAGCAGCGTAGAGGGACTAGCGGACGAGCAGTACTTC | CASSVEGLADEQYF
TRBJ2-1 | TRBD2 | . | TRBV29-1 | TGCAGCGTAGGGACTAGCGGGTTCAGCTCCTACAATGAGCAGTTCTTC | CSVGTSGFSSYNEQFF
TRBJ2-1 | TRBD2 | . | TRBV29-1 | TGCAGCGTGGGGACTAGCGCTGCCTACAATGAGCAGTTCTTC | CSVGTSAAYNEQFF
TRBJ1-2 | . | few | TRBV4-2 | TGTGCCAGCAGCCAAGATCGGTATGGCTACACCTTC | CASSQDRYGYTF
TRBJ2-2 | TRBD2 | once | TRBV11-2 | TGTGCCAGCAGCCCCCATCGCATTCTTGGGAGGGTTGGGACCGGGGAGCTGTTTTTT | CASSPHRILGRVGTGELFF